This passage covers 21 T cell receptor beta chains from one sample sequenced in a study of shared clonotypes between healthy human individuals (dated by TCRdb to about 2020). Library prep was done by the immunoSEQ multiplex PCR assay. TCRdb took over this immuneACCESS table, retaining in-frame rearrangements with V and J assigned. Such tables are incomplete; in checked studies, under half of the missing clones stem from an unresolved V gene, and the remainder is unexplained. The sample table holds over 2 million clones, of which about nine tenths were seen once. The top ten clonotypes cover about 0.36% of the sample. Source material: naive CD4+ T cells from PBMCs. This sample's cell subset or site label indicates: CD45RA+ positively selected. The receptors derive from a young man in good health. Some clones in this sample may be carry-over from other donors' samples.

This clone was picked up one time. Other DNA sequences from this sample encode an identical CDR3 as well. This rearrangement joins TRBV5-1 to TRBJ2-7; D possibly corresponds to TRBD1 (5 bases). V was cut by 0 bases and J by 3 bases, with 7 bases left in between. CDR3 length: 13 amino acids. CDR1 SGHRS and CDR2 YFSETQ come from the germline V gene. This CDR3 is CASSLAGLYEQYF. Written as DNA, the CDR3 is TGCGCCAGCAGCTTGGCAGGGCTCTACGAGCAGTACTTC.

The chain employs TRBV6-6 and TRBJ1-1; TRBD1 matches 11 bases. The CDR3 is made up of 14 amino acids. Per the germline V gene, CDR1 is MNHNY and CDR2 is SVGAGI (reference sequence). Trimming cost V 6 bases and J 11 bases; bases outside gene matches: 11. CDR3 coding DNA: TGTGCCAGCAGCCGGGGACAGGGGGAGAGGTATGCTTTCTTT. This encodes CASSRGQGERYAFF.

J is TRBJ1-2 and V is TRBV6-1; no firm D call. Germline-derived CDR1 and CDR2 are MNHNS and SASEGT. The CDR3 loop spans 16 amino acids. V dropped 1 base and J dropped 2 bases, with 14 bases sitting between them. The CDR3 DNA is TGTGCCAGCAGTGAAGTCATAGGAGGTACCAACTATGGCTACACCTTC. Translation: CASSEVIGGTNYGYTF.

The V gene is TRBV28, the J gene TRBJ2-2; 7 nucleotides agree with TRBD2. Germline V lookup: CDR1 MDHEN, CDR2 SYDVKM. The length of the CDR3 is 15 residues. V lost 2 bases to trimming and J lost 10 bases; unmatched junction nucleotides: 10. DNA of the CDR3: TGTGCCAGCAGTTTAATGGCGGGAGTCCACAAGGAGCTGTTTTTT. Translated, it gives CASSLMAGVHKELFF.

J is TRBJ2-7 and V is TRBV10-2; 8 bases map to TRBD1. With 9 bases clipped from V and 4 bases from J, the junction kept 8 bases outside the gene matches. CDR3 length equals 13 residues. The germline V gene has CDR1 WSHSY and CDR2 SAAADI. The CDR3 spells CASSLQGAYEQYF. The CDR3 DNA sequence: TGCGCCAGTTCCCTGCAGGGGGCATACGAGCAGTACTTC.

This chain joins TRBV29-1 and TRBJ2-1; 8 nucleotides match TRBD2. This CDR3 contains 17 residues. V lost 2 bases, J lost 6 bases, and 15 bases stayed unmatched. The germline V gene encodes CDR1 SQVTM and CDR2 ANQGSEA. The CDR3 sequence is CSVERLGTRVWGNEQFF. DNA for the CDR3: TGCAGCGTTGAAAGGTTGGGGACTAGAGTTTGGGGCAATGAGCAGTTCTTC.

The rearrangement links TRBV29-1 to TRBJ1-1; 8 bases are shared with TRBD1. CDR1 is SQVTM, CDR2 ANQGSEA, per germline. V gave up 6 bases and J gave up 3 bases; unmatched junction bases: 9. The CDR3 is 14 residues long. The CDR3 nucleotides are TGCAGCGTCCAACGGGACAGGAGCTACACTGAAGCTTTCTTT. It codes for CSVQRDRSYTEAFF. The variable domain in full, completed from reference TRBV29-1 and TRBJ1-1, reads SAVISQKPSRDICQRGTSLTIQCQVDSQVTMMFWYRQQPGQSLTLIATANQGSEATYESGFVIDKFPISRPNLTFSTLTVSNMSPEDSSIYLCSVQRDRSYTEAFFGQGTRLTVV.

The chain recombines TRBV7-3 with TRBJ1-1; D is uncertain. CDR3 length equals 15 residues. The V gene lost 2 bases and the J gene lost 3 bases, with 13 bases spanning the gap. CDR1 is SGHTA, CDR2 FQGTGA, per germline. The CDR3 region has the DNA TGTGCCAGCAGCTTATCCGGCACCACGGACACTGAAGCTTTCTTT. Translating it yields CASSLSGTTDTEAFF. Filled out from reference TRBV7-3 and TRBJ1-1, the complete variable domain reads GAGVSQTPSNKVTEKGKYVELRCDPISGHTALYWYRQSLGQGPEFLIYFQGTGAADDSGLPNDRFFAVRPEGSVSTLKIQRTERGDSAVYLCASSLSGTTDTEAFFGQGTRLTVV.

This chain connects TRBV30 to TRBJ2-5; D tentatively reads TRBD1 or TRBD2 (6 bases each). The DNA end favors TRBJ2-7, so the J call may be wrong. Germline assignment: CDR1 GTSNPN and CDR2 SVGIG (reference sequence). CDR3 length equals 14 residues. CDR3 nucleotide sequence: TGTGCCTGGAGTACCGGGGGCAGCTCCTACGAGCAGTACTTC. It yields the protein CAWSTGGSSYEQYF.

The table lists this clone with a count of one. The chain employs TRBV10-2 and TRBJ2-1; 9 positions agree with TRBD2. From germline, CDR1 is WSHSY and CDR2 SAAADI. This CDR3 comprises 17 residues. V was pared by 7 bases and J by 7 bases, with 17 bases of the junction left unmatched. The CDR3 sequence is CASTGGRAEILSNEQFF. DNA of the CDR3: TGCGCCAGCACCGGCGGGAGGGCCGAAATTCTATCGAATGAGCAGTTCTTC.

As for this clone: Other DNA sequences in the sample encode the same CDR3. The chain carries TRBV18 and TRBJ2-7; D remains ambiguous. Trimming pared 3 bases from V and 4 bases from J, leaving 7 bases between. The CDR3 consists of 12 residues. The V gene's germline CDR1 is KGHSH and CDR2 LQKENI. CDR3 sequence (DNA): TGTGCCAGCTCACCCGGTGGATACGAGCAGTACTTC. It is translated as CASSPGGYEQYF.

The rearrangement uses TRBV29-1 and TRBJ1-2; D is undetermined. The length of the CDR3 is 11 residues. V was clipped by 8 bases and J by 8 bases, with 15 bases between them. CDR1 is SQVTM, CDR2 ANQGSEA, per germline. The CDR3, as DNA: TGCAGCACTAGCGACAACCTAGGCTACACCTTC. It specifies CSTSDNLGYTF.

On this clone: The same CDR3 arises from other DNA sequences in this sample as well. The genes are TRBV7-2 and TRBJ1-1, with 7 bases identical to TRBD1. Per germline, CDR1 SGHTA and CDR2 FQGNSA. CDR3 length: 15 amino acids. V dropped 6 bases and J dropped 0; count of bases not matched to a gene: 7. The CDR3 DNA reads TGTGCCAGCAGTCCTCGACAGGGTATGAACACTGAAGCTTTCTTT. This codes for CASSPRQGMNTEAFF.

The J gene is TRBJ2-7, the V gene TRBV6-4, with D possibly being TRBD1 or TRBD2 (6 bases each). Germline-derived CDR1 and CDR2 are MRHNA and SNTAGT. The CDR3 length is 17 residues. The V end lost 6 bases, the J end lost 4 bases, and 25 bases lay between the germline ends. In DNA, the CDR3 is TGTGCCAGCAGGAGGGGGGCCCCTAGGGAATGTGGGTACGAGCAGTACTTC. It yields the protein CASRRGAPRECGYEQYF.

The chain is built from TRBV6-1 and TRBJ1-5, with unresolved D. Trimming stripped 4 bases from V and 8 bases from J, with 15 bases between. This CDR3 spans 14 amino acids. Germline CDR1 reads MNHNS; CDR2 reads SASEGT. CDR3 nucleotide sequence: TGTGCCAGCAGTGGAGACCGATACGGGGAGCCCCAGCATTTT. This sequence encodes CASSGDRYGEPQHF.

On this clone itself: Other DNA sequences in this specimen translate into the identical CDR3. The chain carries TRBV29-1 and TRBJ2-5; 7 positions agree with TRBD1. Germline V gives CDR1 SQVTM, CDR2 ANQGSEA. CDR3 length: 12 amino acids. V gave up 5 bases and J gave up 2 bases; unmatched junction bases: 2. The CDR3 loop reads CSVLTGQETQYF. CDR3 coding DNA: TGCAGCGTTTTGACAGGGCAAGAGACCCAGTACTTC.

The chain employs TRBV19 and TRBJ2-7; D perhaps matches TRBD1 (5 bases). Deletions cut 6 bases from V and 6 bases from J, with 21 bases between. The germline V gene has CDR1 LNHDA and CDR2 SQIVND (reference sequence). The CDR3 consists of 15 residues. CDR3 protein: CASSPTFTGFSEQYF. The CDR3 nucleotides are TGTGCCAGTAGCCCGACCTTTACAGGTTTCAGCGAGCAGTACTTC.

The genes are TRBV15 and TRBJ2-5, with 8 bases lining up with TRBD1. The CDR3 runs 15 residues. J lost 5 bases, V lost 1 base, and 6 bases had no gene match. Per the germline V gene, CDR1 is LNHNV and CDR2 is YYDKDF (reference sequence). The CDR3 DNA sequence: TGTGCCACCAGCAGAGCCTGGACAGGGAGCGAGACCCAGTACTTC. It encodes CATSRAWTGSETQYF.

The rearrangement links TRBV4-3 to TRBJ2-6, with 8 positions matching TRBD1. This CDR3 comprises 16 residues. The V segment lost 1 base and the J segment 3 bases; nucleotides outside the gene matches: 2. CDR1 LGHNA and CDR2 YSLEER come from the germline V gene. The CDR3 sequence is CASSQGTGLGANVLTF. For the CDR3, the DNA is TGCGCCAGCAGCCAAGGGACAGGGCTTGGGGCCAACGTCCTGACTTTC.

The gene calls are TRBV7-6 and TRBJ2-1; D is unresolved. The CDR3 consists of 15 residues. In germline, CDR1 is SGHVS, CDR2 FNYEAQ. V was trimmed by 5 bases and J by 0 bases, leaving 11 bases between them. The CDR3 here is CASSPPSGSYNEQFF. CDR3 nucleotide sequence: TGTGCCAGCAGCCCCCCGTCGGGCTCCTACAATGAGCAGTTCTTC.

The rearrangement links TRBV28 to TRBJ2-5, with D possibly TRBD1 on 5 matching bases. CDR1 is MDHEN, CDR2 SYDVKM, per germline. The CDR3 is 15 residues long. V was trimmed by 5 bases and J by 3 bases, leaving 16 bases between them. DNA of the CDR3: TGTGCCAGCAGTCCCCATGGCCAGGGTAAAGAGACCCAGTACTTC. This sequence encodes CASSPHGQGKETQYF.